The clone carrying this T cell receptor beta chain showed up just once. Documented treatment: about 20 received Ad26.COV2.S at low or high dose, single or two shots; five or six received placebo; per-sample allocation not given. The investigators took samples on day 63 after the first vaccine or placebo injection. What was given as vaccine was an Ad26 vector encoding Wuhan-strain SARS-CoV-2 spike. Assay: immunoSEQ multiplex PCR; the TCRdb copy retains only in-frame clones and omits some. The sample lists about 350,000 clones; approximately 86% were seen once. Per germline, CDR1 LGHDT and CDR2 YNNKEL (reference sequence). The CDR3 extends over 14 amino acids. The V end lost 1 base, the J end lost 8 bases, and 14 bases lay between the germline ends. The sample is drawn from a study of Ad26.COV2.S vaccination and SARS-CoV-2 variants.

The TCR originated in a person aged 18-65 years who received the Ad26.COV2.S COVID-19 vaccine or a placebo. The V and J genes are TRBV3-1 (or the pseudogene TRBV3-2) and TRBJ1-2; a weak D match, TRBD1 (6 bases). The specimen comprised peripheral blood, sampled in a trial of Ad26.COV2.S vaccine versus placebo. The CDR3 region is CASSQGGGYRGYTF. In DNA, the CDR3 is TGTGCCAGCAGCCAAGGAGGGGGGTATCGGGGCTACACCTTC.